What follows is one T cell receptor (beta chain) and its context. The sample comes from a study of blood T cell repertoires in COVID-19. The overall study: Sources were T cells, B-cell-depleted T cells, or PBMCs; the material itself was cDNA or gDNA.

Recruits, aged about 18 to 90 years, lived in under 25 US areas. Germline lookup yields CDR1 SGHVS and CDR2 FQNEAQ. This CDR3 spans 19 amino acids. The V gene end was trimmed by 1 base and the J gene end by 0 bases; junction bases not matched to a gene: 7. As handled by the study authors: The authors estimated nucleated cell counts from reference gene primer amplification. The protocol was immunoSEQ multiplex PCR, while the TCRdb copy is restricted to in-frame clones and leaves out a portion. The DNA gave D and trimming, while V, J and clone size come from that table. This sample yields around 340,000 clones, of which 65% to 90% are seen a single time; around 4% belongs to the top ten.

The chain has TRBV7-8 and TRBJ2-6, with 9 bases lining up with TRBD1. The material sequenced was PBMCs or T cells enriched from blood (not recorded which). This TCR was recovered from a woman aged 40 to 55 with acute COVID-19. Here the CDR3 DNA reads TGTGCCAGCAGCTTAGTAACAGGGGGCCAAAGCTCTGGGGCCAACGTCCTGACTTTC. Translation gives CASSLVTGGQSSGANVLTF.